These 20 T cell receptor beta chains originate from one sample sequenced in a study of cytotoxic CD8 clonotypes in ibrutinib-treated CLL. The repertoire was sequenced with immunoSEQ multiplex PCR; TCRdb's copy has only in-frame clones and lacks some. The sample records under 200,000 clones, under 90% being singletons. Specimen: PBMCs, collected after 24 months of ibrutinib treatment. Receptors were obtained from a human donor with chronic lymphocytic leukemia.

The chain links TRBV7-2 to TRBJ2-7, with 7 bases lining up with TRBD2. The V gene's germline CDR1 is SGHTA and CDR2 FQGNSA. This CDR3 is 15 amino acids long. Trimming took 1 base from V and 2 from J; bases not matched to a gene: 5. CDR3 DNA sequence: TGTGCCAGCAGCTTAGACGGGACTACAACCTACGAGCAGTACTTC. This codes for CASSLDGTTTYEQYF.

This chain connects TRBV6-4 to TRBJ2-7; perhaps D is TRBD1 or TRBD2 (5 bases each). This CDR3 has 15 amino acids. Germline CDR1 MRHNA, CDR2 SNTAGT. Trimming cost V 4 bases and J 2 bases, with 15 bases left between them. This CDR3 is CASSGGGTVTYEQYF. CDR3 in DNA: TGTGCCAGCAGTGGTGGTGGGACGGTCACCTACGAGCAGTACTTC.

The chain employs TRBV11-3 and TRBJ1-1; D is uncertain. This CDR3 has 13 residues. Germline CDR1 and CDR2: SGHNT and YENEEA. V lost 1 base and J 3 bases, leaving 6 bases between the germline ends. The DNA for the CDR3 is TGTGCCAGCAGCTTAGGGGCGGACACTGAAGCTTTCTTT. This sequence encodes CASSLGADTEAFF.

The chain uses TRBV30 and TRBJ1-5; tentative D call: TRBD1 (6 bases). The V gene lost 4 bases and the J gene lost 6 bases, with 19 bases spanning the gap. The V gene's germline CDR1 is GTSNPN and CDR2 SVGIG (reference sequence). This CDR3 region has 15 residues. CDR3 nucleotide sequence: TGTGCCTGGAATTTGGGGGGGGCAGGTAGTCAGCCCCAGCATTTT. As protein: CAWNLGGAGSQPQHF.

V usage is TRBV5-1 and J usage is TRBJ2-3, with 7 nucleotides matching TRBD1. The trim removed 1 base at V and 1 base at J, leaving 0 bases unmatched. The germline V gene has CDR1 SGHRS and CDR2 YFSETQ. The CDR3 totals 14 residues. The CDR3 sequence: CASSLQGGTDTQYF. The CDR3 DNA reads as TGCGCCAGCAGCTTGCAGGGGGGCACAGATACGCAGTATTTT.

For this clone: The sample carries other DNA sequences with the same CDR3. V and J are TRBV5-6 and TRBJ2-7; D not certain. The CDR3 has 12 amino acids. Looked up from germline, CDR1 is SGHDT and CDR2 is YYEEEE. V dropped 2 bases and J dropped 3 bases, with 6 bases sitting between them. The DNA for the CDR3 is TGTGCCAGCAGCTTCGGGTTCTACGAGCAGTACTTC. It encodes CASSFGFYEQYF.

The chain combines TRBV7-9 with TRBJ2-5, with D maybe TRBD2 (5 bases). Trimming pared 7 bases from V and 5 bases from J, leaving 14 bases between. Germline V gene data show CDR1 as SEHNR and CDR2 as FQNEAQ (reference sequence). The CDR3 has 13 amino acids. CDR3 sequence reads: CASILGTAETQYF. The CDR3 DNA follows: TGTGCCAGCATACTAGGAACGGCGGAGACCCAGTACTTC.

The chain is built from TRBV5-1 and TRBJ1-2; D uncertain. V lost 1 base and J 6 bases, leaving 13 bases between the germline ends. This CDR3 is built from 14 residues. Germline loops: CDR1 SGHRS, CDR2 YFSETQ. The CDR3, as DNA: TGCGCCAGCAGCTTGTTAATCGACGGCGATGGCTACACCTTC. This translates into CASSLLIDGDGYTF. The full variable domain, with the rest looked up from reference TRBV5-1 and TRBJ1-2, is KAGVTQTPRYLIKTRGQQVTLSCSPISGHRSVSWYQQTPGQGLQFLFEYFSETQRNKGNFPGRFSGRQFSNSRSEMNVSTLELGDSALYLCASSLLIDGDGYTFGSGTRLTVV.

V and J are TRBV6-5 and TRBJ2-5; tentatively, D is TRBD1 (5 bases). Germline-derived CDR1 and CDR2 are MNHEY and SVGAGI. Trimming took off 6 bases at V and 2 bases at J, with 7 bases between the two ends. This CDR3 has 12 amino acids. As DNA, the CDR3 is TGTGCCAGCAGAAGGGGTCAAGAGACCCAGTACTTC. It encodes CASRRGQETQYF.

The CDR3 DNA follows: TGTGCCAGCAGTTACACGGACAGGGGGCCGGCTGGCTACACCTTC. It encodes CASSYTDRGPAGYTF. The chain employs TRBV6-6 and TRBJ1-2; 11 bases match TRBD1. V lost 2 bases, J lost 7 bases, and 6 bases stayed unmatched. CDR3 length: 15 amino acids. Germline V gene data show CDR1 as MNHNY and CDR2 as SVGAGI (reference sequence).

The chain links TRBV30 to TRBJ1-4; the D is unclear. The ends were cut back, 7 bases at V and 4 bases at J, with 22 bases in the middle. Looked up from germline, CDR1 is GTSNPN and CDR2 is SVGIG (reference sequence). This CDR3 is built from 16 residues. This CDR3 reads CAFLSPHRSNNEKLFF. For the CDR3, the DNA is TGTGCCTTCCTATCTCCACACAGATCAAATAATGAAAAACTGTTTTTT.

The CDR3 loop reads CASSNGQGANYGYTF. The CDR3 nucleotides are TGCGCCAGCAGCAACGGACAGGGGGCTAACTATGGCTACACCTTC. The J gene is TRBJ1-2, the V gene TRBV5-1; 10 bases line up with TRBD1. Germline V gives CDR1 SGHRS, CDR2 YFSETQ. V lost 4 bases, J lost 0 bases, and 3 bases stayed unmatched. The CDR3 sequence is 15 residues long.

The chain combines TRBV7-9 with TRBJ1-2; maybe TRBD1 (6 bases). From germline, CDR1 is SEHNR and CDR2 FQNEAQ (reference sequence). The CDR3 is 15 amino acids. Trimming left V 3 bases short and J 7 bases short, with 18 bases between. Here the CDR3 reads CASSFWDNHFGGYTF. The CDR3 DNA follows: TGTGCCAGCAGCTTCTGGGACAACCATTTTGGTGGCTACACCTTC.

The chain carries TRBV7-3 and TRBJ2-7, with 10 nucleotides matching TRBD1. Germline V gene lookup returns CDR1 SGHTA and CDR2 FQGTGA. V was pared by 5 bases and J by 6 bases, with 7 bases of the junction left unmatched. The CDR3 consists of 14 residues. The CDR3 loop is CASSEGQGLSEQYF. CDR3 nucleotides: TGTGCCAGCAGCGAGGGACAGGGGTTGTCCGAGCAGTACTTC.

J is TRBJ2-7 and V is TRBV18; 8 nucleotides agree with TRBD1. This CDR3 comprises 15 residues. V trimming: 3 bases; J trimming: 0 bases; junction bases outside the gene matches: 4. CDR1 and CDR2 from the germline V gene are KGHSH and LQKENI. The CDR3 spells CASSPDRGISYEQYF. The CDR3 nucleotides read TGTGCCAGCTCACCCGACAGGGGTATCTCCTACGAGCAGTACTTC.

DNA of the CDR3: TGTGCCAGCAGCTTCGGGGTCAGCTCCTACGAGCAGTACTTC. Translated: CASSFGVSSYEQYF. The V gene is TRBV7-6, the J gene TRBJ2-7, with TRBD2 as a possible D gene (5 bases). Germline V gene data show CDR1 as SGHVS and CDR2 as FNYEAQ. V lost 3 bases and J 0 bases, leaving 9 bases between the germline ends. The CDR3 is 14 amino acids.

The gene calls are TRBV18 and TRBJ2-7; D perhaps matches TRBD1 (6 bases). Germline V gene sequence: CDR1 KGHSH, CDR2 LQKENI. Trimming cost V 5 bases and J 7 bases, with 12 bases left between them. The CDR3 sequence is 12 residues long. CDR3 protein: CASSSEGVEQYF. DNA of the CDR3: TGTGCCAGCTCATCAGAGGGGGTTGAGCAGTACTTC. Using reference TRBV18 and TRBJ2-7 for the parts outside the CDR3, the full variable domain is NAGVMQNPRHLVRRRGQEARLRCSPMKGHSHVYWYRQLPEEGLKFMVYLQKENIIDESGMPKERFSAEFPKEGPSILRIQQVVRGDSAAYFCASSSEGVEQYFGPGTRLTVT.

The chain joins TRBV6-1 to TRBJ2-5; D not resolved. The length of the CDR3 is 18 residues. V gave up 3 bases and J gave up 3 bases, with 23 bases separating them. Germline lookup yields CDR1 MNHNS and CDR2 SASEGT. Here the CDR3 DNA reads TGTGCCAGCAGTGACCTTATCCCTTTCACCATTACAAAAGAGACCCAGTACTTC. Residues: CASSDLIPFTITKETQYF.

The chain carries TRBV19 and TRBJ1-2; D not certain. This CDR3 is built from 13 residues. The germline V and J ends were trimmed by 3 bases and 3 bases, with 8 bases remaining between them. The germline V gene has CDR1 LNHDA and CDR2 SQIVND (reference sequence). CDR3 coding DNA: TGTGCCAGTAGTATTTTCCAGGACTATGGCTACACCTTC. Translated, it gives CASSIFQDYGYTF.

The chain combines TRBV11-2 with TRBJ1-1; D uncertain. Trimming removed 4 bases from V and 5 bases from J, with 14 bases in between. The CDR3 has 14 residues. Per the germline V gene, CDR1 is SGHAT and CDR2 is FQNNGV. For the CDR3, the DNA is TGTGCCAGCAGCTCCAGAGGACGGGGAACTGAAGCTTTCTTT. Translating gives CASSSRGRGTEAFF. The whole variable domain, remainder taken from reference TRBV11-2 and TRBJ1-1, is EAGVAQSPRYKIIEKRQSVAFWCNPISGHATLYWYQQILGQGPKLLIQFQNNGVVDDSQLPKDRFSAERLKGVDSTLKIQPAKLEDSAVYLCASSSRGRGTEAFFGQGTRLTVV.